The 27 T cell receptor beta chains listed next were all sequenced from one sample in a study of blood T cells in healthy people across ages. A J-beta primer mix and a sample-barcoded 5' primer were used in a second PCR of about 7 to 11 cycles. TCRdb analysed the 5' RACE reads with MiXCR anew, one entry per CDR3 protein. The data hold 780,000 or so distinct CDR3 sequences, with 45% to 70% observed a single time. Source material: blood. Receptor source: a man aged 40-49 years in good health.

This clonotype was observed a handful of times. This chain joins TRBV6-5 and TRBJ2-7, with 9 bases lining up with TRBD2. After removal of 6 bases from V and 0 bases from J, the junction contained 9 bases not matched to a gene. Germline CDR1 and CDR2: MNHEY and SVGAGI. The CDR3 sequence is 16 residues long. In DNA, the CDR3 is TGTGCCAGCAGACCCACGAGCGGGAGGAGCTCCTACGAGCAGTACTTC. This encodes CASRPTSGRSSYEQYF.

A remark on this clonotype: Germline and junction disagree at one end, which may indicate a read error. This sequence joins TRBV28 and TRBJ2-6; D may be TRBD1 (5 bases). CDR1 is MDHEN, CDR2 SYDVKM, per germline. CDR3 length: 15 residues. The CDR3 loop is CTSSQGFSGANVLTF. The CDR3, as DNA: TGTACCAGCAGTCAGGGATTCTCTGGGGCCAACGTCCTGACTTTC. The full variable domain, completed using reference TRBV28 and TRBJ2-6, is DVKVTQSSRYLVKRTGEKVFLECVQDMDHENMFWYRQDPGLGLRLIYFSYDVKMKEKGDIPEGYSVSREKKERFSLILESASTNQTSMYLCTSSQGFSGANVLTFGAGSRLTVL.

The CDR3 bases are TGTGCCAGCAGTGGGGCGGGAGCGGGGGAGTCCTACGAGCAGTACTTC. Translated: CASSGAGAGESYEQYF. This rearrangement joins TRBV6-4 to TRBJ2-7, with TRBD2 identical over 8 bases. The CDR3 is 16 residues long. V lost 4 bases and J lost 1; bases outside the gene matches: 9. CDR1 and CDR2 from the germline V gene are MRHNA and SNTAGT.

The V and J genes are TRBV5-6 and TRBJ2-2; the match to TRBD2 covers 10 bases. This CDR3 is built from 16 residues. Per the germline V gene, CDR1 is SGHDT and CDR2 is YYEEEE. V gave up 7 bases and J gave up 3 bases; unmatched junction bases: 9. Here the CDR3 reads CASESRLAGYTGELFF. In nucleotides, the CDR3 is TGTGCCAGCGAGTCCAGACTAGCGGGTTACACCGGGGAGCTGTTTTTT.

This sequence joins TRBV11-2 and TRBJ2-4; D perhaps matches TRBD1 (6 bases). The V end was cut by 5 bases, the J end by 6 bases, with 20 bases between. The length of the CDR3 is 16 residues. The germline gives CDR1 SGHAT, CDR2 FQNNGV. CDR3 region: CASSIGEGTSRNIQYF. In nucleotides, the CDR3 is TGTGCCAGCAGCATTGGCGAGGGGACAAGCAGAAACATTCAGTACTTC.

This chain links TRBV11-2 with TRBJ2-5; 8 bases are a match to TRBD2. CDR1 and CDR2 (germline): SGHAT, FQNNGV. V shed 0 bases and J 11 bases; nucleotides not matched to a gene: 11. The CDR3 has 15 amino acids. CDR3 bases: TGTGCCAGCAGCTTAGAAGCGGGAGCTTACAATGAGCAGTACTTC. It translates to CASSLEAGAYNEQYF.

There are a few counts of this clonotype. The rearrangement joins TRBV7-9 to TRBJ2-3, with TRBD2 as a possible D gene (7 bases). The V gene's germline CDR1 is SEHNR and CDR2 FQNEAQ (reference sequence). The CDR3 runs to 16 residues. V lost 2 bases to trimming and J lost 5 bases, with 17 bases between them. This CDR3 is CASSLFRGAALDTQYF. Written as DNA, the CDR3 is TGTGCCAGCAGCTTATTCCGGGGGGCGGCGTTAGATACGCAGTATTTT.

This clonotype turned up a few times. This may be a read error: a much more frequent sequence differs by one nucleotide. CDR3 DNA: TGTGCCAGCAGCTTTACCCCGGGACGAAGGGAGGAGCTGTTTTTT. It translates to CASSFTPGRREELFF. The rearrangement links TRBV7-2 to TRBJ2-2; either TRBD1 or TRBD2 may fit D (5 bases each). There are 15 residues in the CDR3. V was pared by 3 bases and J by 10 bases, with 18 bases between. Germline V gene lookup returns CDR1 SGHTA and CDR2 FQGNSA. Full variable domain (missing parts from reference TRBV7-2 and TRBJ2-2): GAGVSQSPSNKVTEKGKDVELRCDPISGHTALYWYRQSLGQGLEFLIYFQGNSAPDKSGLPSDRFSAERTGGSVSTLTIQRTQQEDSAVYLCASSFTPGRREELFFGEGSRLTVL.

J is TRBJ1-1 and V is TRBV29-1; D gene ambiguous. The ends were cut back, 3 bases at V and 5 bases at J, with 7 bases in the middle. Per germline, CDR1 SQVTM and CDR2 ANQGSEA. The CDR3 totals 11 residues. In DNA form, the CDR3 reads TGCAGCGTTGAGACCGTTACTGAAGCTTTCTTT. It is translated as CSVETVTEAFF.

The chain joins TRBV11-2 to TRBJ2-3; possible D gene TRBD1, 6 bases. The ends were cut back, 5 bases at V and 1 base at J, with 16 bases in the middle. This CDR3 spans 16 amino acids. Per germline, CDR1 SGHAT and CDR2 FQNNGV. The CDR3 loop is CASSLGQFGGTDTQYF. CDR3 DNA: TGTGCCAGCAGCCTTGGACAGTTCGGGGGCACAGATACGCAGTATTTT.

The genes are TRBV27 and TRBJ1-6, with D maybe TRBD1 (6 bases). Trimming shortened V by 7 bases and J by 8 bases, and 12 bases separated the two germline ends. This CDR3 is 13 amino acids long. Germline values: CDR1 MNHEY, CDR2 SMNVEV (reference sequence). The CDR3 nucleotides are TGTGCCAGCAACGCAGGGGCTTATTCACCCCTCCACTTT. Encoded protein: CASNAGAYSPLHF.

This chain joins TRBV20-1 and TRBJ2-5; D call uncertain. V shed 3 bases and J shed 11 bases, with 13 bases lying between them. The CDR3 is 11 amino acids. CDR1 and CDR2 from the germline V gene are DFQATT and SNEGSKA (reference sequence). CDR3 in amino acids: CSARSVQKQYF. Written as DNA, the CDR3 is TGCAGTGCTAGGTCAGTACAGAAGCAGTACTTC.

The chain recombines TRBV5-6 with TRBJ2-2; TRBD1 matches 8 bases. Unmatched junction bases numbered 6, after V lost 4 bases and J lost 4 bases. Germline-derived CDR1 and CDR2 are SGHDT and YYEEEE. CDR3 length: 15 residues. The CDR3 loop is CASSIPTGATGELFF. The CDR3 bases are TGTGCCAGCAGCATACCGACAGGGGCCACCGGGGAGCTGTTTTTT.

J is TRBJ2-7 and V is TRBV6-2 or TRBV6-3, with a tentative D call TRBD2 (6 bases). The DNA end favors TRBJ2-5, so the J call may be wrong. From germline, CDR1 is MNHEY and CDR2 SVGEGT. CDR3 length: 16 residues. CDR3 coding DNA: TGTGCCAGCAGTTATTCGGGGCGCGGGAATCAAGAGACCCAGTACTTC. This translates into CASSYSGRGNQETQYF.

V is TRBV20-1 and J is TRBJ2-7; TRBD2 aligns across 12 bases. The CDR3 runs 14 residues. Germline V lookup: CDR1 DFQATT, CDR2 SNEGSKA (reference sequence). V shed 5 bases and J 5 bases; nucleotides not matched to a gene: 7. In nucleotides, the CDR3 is TGCAGTGCTGACTCTAGCGGGAGGGCCAACGAGCAGTACTTC. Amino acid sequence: CSADSSGRANEQYF.

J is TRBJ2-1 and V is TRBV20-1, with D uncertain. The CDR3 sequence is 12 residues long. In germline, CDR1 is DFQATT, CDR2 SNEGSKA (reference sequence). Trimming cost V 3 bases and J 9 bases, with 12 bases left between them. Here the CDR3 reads CSARLGIGEQFF. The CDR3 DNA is TGCAGTGCTAGGTTAGGGATAGGTGAGCAGTTCTTC.

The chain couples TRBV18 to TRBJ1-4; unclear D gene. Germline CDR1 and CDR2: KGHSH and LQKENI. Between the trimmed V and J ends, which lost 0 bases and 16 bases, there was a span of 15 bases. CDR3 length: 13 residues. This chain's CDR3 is CASSPPPPESRFF. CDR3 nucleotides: TGTGCCAGCTCACCACCTCCGCCTGAAAGCAGGTTTTTT.

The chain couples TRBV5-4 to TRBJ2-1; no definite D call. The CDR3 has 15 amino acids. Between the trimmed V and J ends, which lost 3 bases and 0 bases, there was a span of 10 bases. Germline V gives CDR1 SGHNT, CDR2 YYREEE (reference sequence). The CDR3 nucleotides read TGTGCCAGCAGCTCAATCTCGAGCTCCTACAATGAGCAGTTCTTC. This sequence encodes CASSSISSSYNEQFF.

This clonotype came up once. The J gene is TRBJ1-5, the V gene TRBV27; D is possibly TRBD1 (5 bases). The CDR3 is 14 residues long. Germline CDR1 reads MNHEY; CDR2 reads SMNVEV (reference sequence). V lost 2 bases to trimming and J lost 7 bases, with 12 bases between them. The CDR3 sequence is CASSLAGIGQPQHF. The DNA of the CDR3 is TGTGCCAGCAGTTTAGCAGGGATAGGCCAGCCCCAGCATTTT.

CDR3 coding DNA: TGTGCCAGCAGTTACCTGACACTTCAAGAGACCCAGTACTTC. This gives the protein CASSYLTLQETQYF. The chain links TRBV6-2 or TRBV6-3 to TRBJ2-5; D call uncertain. The CDR3 covers 14 residues. Germline V gene sequence: CDR1 MNHEY, CDR2 SVGEGT. The ends were cut back, 2 bases at V and 2 bases at J, with 9 bases in the middle.

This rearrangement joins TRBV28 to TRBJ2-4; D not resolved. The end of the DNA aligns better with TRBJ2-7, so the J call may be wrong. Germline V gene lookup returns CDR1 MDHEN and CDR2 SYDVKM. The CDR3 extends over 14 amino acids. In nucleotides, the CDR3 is TGTGCCAGCCCCGCATACTCAAGGACCTACGAGCAGTACTTC. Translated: CASPAYSRTYEQYF.

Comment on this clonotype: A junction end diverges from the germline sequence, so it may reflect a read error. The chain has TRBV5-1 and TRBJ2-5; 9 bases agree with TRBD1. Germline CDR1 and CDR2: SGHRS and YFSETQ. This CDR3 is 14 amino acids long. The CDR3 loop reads CASRKRQGEETRYF. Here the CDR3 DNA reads TGCGCCAGCAGGAAAAGACAGGGGGAAGAGACCCGGTACTTC.

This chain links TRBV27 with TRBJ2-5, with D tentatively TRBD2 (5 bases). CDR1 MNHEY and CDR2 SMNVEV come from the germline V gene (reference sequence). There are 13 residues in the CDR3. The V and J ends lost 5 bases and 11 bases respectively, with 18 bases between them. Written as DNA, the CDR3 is TGTGCCAGCAGTCTCGTGGGGAGTCATGAGCAGTACTTC. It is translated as CASSLVGSHEQYF.

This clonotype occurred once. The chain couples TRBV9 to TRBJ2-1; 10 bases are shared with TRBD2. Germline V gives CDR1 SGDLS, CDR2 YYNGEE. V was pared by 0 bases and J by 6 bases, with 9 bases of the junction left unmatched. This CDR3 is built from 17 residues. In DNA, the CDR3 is TGTGCCAGCAGCGTAGATCCTAGCGGGGGTTCTCTCAATGAGCAGTTCTTC. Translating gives CASSVDPSGGSLNEQFF.

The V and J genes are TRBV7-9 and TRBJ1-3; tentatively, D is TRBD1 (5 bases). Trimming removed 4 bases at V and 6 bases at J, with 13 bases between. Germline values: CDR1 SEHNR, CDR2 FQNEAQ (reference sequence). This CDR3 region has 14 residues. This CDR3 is CASSSQGSLNTIYF. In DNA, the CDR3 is TGTGCCAGCAGCTCTCAGGGTTCGTTAAACACCATATATTTT.

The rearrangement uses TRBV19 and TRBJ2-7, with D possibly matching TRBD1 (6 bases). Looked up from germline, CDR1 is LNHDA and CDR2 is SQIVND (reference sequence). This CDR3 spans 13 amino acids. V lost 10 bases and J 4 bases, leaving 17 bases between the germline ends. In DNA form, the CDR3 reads TGTGCCACCGCCTCGACAGGAATTTACGAGCAGTACTTC. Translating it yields CATASTGIYEQYF.

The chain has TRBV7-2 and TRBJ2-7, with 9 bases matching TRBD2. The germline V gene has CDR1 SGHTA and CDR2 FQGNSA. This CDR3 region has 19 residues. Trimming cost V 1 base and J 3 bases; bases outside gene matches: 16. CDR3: CASSLEFGMRGGRFYEQYF. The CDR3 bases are TGTGCCAGCAGCTTAGAATTCGGGATGCGGGGGGGCCGTTTCTACGAGCAGTACTTC.